This entry concerns a single T cell receptor (beta chain). The target antigen is unknown. The sample originates from a study of T cell responses to AZD1222 COVID-19 vaccine. Profiled with immunoSEQ multiplex PCR; TCRdb holds only in-frame clones, not every one. The sample yields 70,000 to 95,000 clones, roughly 88% seen once. Whole-study findings and limits: Sampled repertoires all dated from after the peak T cell response.

The sequence was obtained from an adult who received the AZD1222 COVID-19 vaccine. The sample was peripheral blood, taken 28 days after the second AZD1222 dose.

The CDR3 DNA is TGTGCCAGCATCGGTCTAGAGGGACACCTAGAAGCTTTCTTT. It is translated as CASIGLEGHLEAFF. The chain combines TRBV28 with TRBJ1-1; weak D call: TRBD1 (6 bases). This CDR3 region has 14 residues. Germline CDR1 is MDHEN and CDR2 is SYDVKM. The ends were cut back, 7 bases at V and 8 bases at J, with 20 bases in the middle.